These T cell receptor beta chains were read from a single sample in a study of blood T cell repertoires in COVID-19. The protocol was immunoSEQ multiplex PCR, while the TCRdb copy is restricted to in-frame clones and leaves out a portion. The data hold tens of thousands of clones, with 75% to 80% observed a single time. What was sequenced was peripheral blood. The receptors were sampled from a man in his 70s with COVID-19, enrolled during active disease. Each CDR3 is given with its conserved first and last residue. A D gene is named only where the DNA matches it firmly. Clone size is not always given. Where it is, it says once, few, many or a class for expanded clones.

d_call clone_size j_call v_call cdr3_aa cdr3_nt
. many TRBJ2-5 TRBV5-1 CASSLASGETQYF TGCGCCAGCAGCTTGGCTAGTGGAGAGACCCAGTACTTC
TRBD2 few TRBJ2-7 TRBV19 CASSSGTSGTSYEQYF TGTGCCAGTAGTTCCGGGACTAGCGGGACCTCCTACGAGCAGTACTTC
TRBD1 . TRBJ1-1 TRBV5-1 CASIGTANTEAFF TGCGCCAGCATTGGGACAGCGAACACTGAAGCTTTCTTT
. . TRBJ1-1 TRBV5-4 CASSLSAGNTEAFF TGTGCCAGCAGCTTAAGCGCGGGGAACACTGAAGCTTTCTTT
. . TRBJ1-3 TRBV6-5 CASSYSAARVDTIYF TGTGCCAGCAGTTACTCGGCCGCCAGGGTGGACACCATATATTTT
TRBD1 . TRBJ1-3 TRBV5-4 CASSPSRTGPGNTIYF TGTGCCAGCAGCCCTTCCAGGACAGGGCCTGGAAACACCATATATTTT
. once TRBJ1-2 TRBV2 CASSEVVGAGDGYTF TGTGCCAGCAGTGAAGTAGTGGGGGCAGGGGATGGCTACACCTTC
. . TRBJ2-3 TRBV11-2 CASTTRTSSTDTQYF TGTGCCAGCACCACCCGGACATCTAGCACAGATACGCAGTATTTT
TRBD1 . TRBJ1-2 TRBV28 CASSSSGTGGAYGYTF TGTGCCAGCAGTTCCTCCGGGACAGGGGGCGCATATGGCTACACCTTC
TRBD1 . TRBJ2-5 TRBV6-2/TRBV6-3 CASSNFPRDRQETQYF TGTGCCAGCAGTAATTTCCCCCGGGACAGGCAAGAGACCCAGTACTTC
TRBD2 once TRBJ2-1 TRBV10-2 CASTLAGADEQFF TGCGCCAGCACTTTAGCGGGAGCGGATGAGCAGTTCTTC
. . TRBJ1-2 TRBV6-5 CASSSNRRYGYTF TGTGCCAGCAGTTCCAACAGGAGATATGGCTACACCTTC
TRBD1 medium-sized TRBJ1-2 TRBV28 CASSTGTGGVYGYTF TGTGCCAGCAGTACCGGGACAGGGGGCGTCTATGGCTACACCTTC
. . TRBJ1-1 TRBV5-4 CASSQGAELGNTEAFF TGTGCCAGCAGCCAAGGGGCGGAGTTGGGAAACACTGAAGCTTTCTTT
TRBD1 once TRBJ1-2 TRBV6-5 CASRLTTGGGYGYTF TGTGCCAGCAGACTAACGACAGGGGGCGGCTATGGCTACACCTTC
TRBD2 . TRBJ2-1 TRBV11-2 CASSLDGLAGFSYNEQFF TGTGCCAGCAGCTTAGACGGGCTAGCGGGATTCTCCTACAATGAGCAGTTCTTC
. . TRBJ1-1 TRBV19 CASRLLTIREGMNTEAFF TGTGCCAGTAGATTACTAACGATTAGGGAGGGCATGAACACTGAAGCTTTCTTT
TRBD1 . TRBJ2-7 TRBV28 CASQTGEYEQYF TGTGCCAGCCAGACAGGGGAGTACGAGCAGTACTTC
. . TRBJ2-6 TRBV7-9 CASSFFRSGANVLTF TGTGCCAGCAGCTTTTTCCGTTCTGGGGCCAACGTCCTGACTTTC
. . TRBJ2-2 TRBV11-2 CASSARERGAGELFF TGTGCCAGCAGTGCCCGCGAACGGGGTGCCGGGGAGCTGTTTTTT
. few TRBJ1-1 TRBV14 CASSQGQGTEAFF TGTGCCAGCAGCCAAGGGCAGGGCACTGAAGCTTTCTTT
TRBD1 once TRBJ2-7 TRBV28 CAVWDRYYEQYF TGTGCCGTCTGGGACAGGTACTACGAGCAGTACTTC
TRBD1 . TRBJ2-7 TRBV19 CATKVGTGGTYEQYF TGTGCCACAAAGGTAGGGACAGGGGGAACCTACGAGCAGTACTTC
. . TRBJ1-1 TRBV18 CASSPPSTQNTEAFF TGTGCCAGCTCACCACCTTCGACACAGAACACTGAAGCTTTCTTT
. . TRBJ2-1 TRBV11-3 CASSSSGPYNEQFF TGTGCCAGCAGCAGTAGCGGACCCTACAATGAGCAGTTCTTC
TRBD2 . TRBJ2-1 TRBV6-6 CASSPLGLAGAGYNEQFF TGTGCCAGCAGTCCTTTAGGACTAGCGGGAGCTGGCTACAATGAGCAGTTCTTC
. few TRBJ1-3 TRBV2 CASKVQGPGNTIYF TGTGCCAGCAAAGTACAGGGTCCTGGAAACACCATATATTTT
TRBD2 . TRBJ2-1 TRBV5-1 CASSLASAGVGNEQFF TGCGCCAGCAGCTTGGCCTCTGCGGGAGTGGGGAATGAGCAGTTCTTC